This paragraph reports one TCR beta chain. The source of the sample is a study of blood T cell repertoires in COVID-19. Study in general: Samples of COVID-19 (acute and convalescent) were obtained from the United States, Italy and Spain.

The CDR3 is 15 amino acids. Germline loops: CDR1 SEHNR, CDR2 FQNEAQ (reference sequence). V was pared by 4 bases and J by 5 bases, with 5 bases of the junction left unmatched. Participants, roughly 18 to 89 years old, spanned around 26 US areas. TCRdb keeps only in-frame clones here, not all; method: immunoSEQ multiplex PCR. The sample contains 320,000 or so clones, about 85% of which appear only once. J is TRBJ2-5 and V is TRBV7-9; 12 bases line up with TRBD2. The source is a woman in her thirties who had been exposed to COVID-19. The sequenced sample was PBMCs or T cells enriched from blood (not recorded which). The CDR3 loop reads CASSSRTSGTETQYF. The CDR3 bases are TGTGCCAGCAGCTCTAGGACTAGCGGGACTGAGACCCAGTACTTC.